The 27 T cell receptor beta chains presented below share a single source sample, sequenced in a study of somatic mutations in cytotoxic T cells in rheumatoid arthritis. Produced via immunoSEQ multiplex PCR; TCRdb's table is partial and in-frame only. There are almost 15,000 clones in the sample; approximately 77% occur only once, and about 10% lies in the top ten. The specimen sequenced was CD8+ T cells sorted from blood. The receptors were gathered from an adult with rheumatoid arthritis.

This clone counts as medium-sized (0.01 to 0.1%). This chain links TRBV10-2 with TRBJ2-7; the match to TRBD1 covers 7 bases. The V and J ends lost 0 bases and 5 bases, in that order; junction bases with no gene match: 4. Germline V gene data show CDR1 as WSHSY and CDR2 as SAAADI. The CDR3 length is 14 residues. CDR3 amino acids: CASSESRQGHEQYF. The CDR3 nucleotides read TGCGCCAGCAGTGAGTCTCGACAGGGCCACGAGCAGTACTTC.

The V call is TRBV13, the J call TRBJ2-3; D may be TRBD2 (6 bases). Trimming removed 4 bases from V and 0 bases from J, with 17 bases in between. Germline lookup yields CDR1 PRHDT and CDR2 FYEKMQ (reference sequence). CDR3 length: 17 amino acids. The CDR3 loop is CASSSSLGGASTDTQYF. The DNA for the CDR3 is TGTGCCAGCAGCTCCTCTCTTGGCGGGGCAAGCACAGATACGCAGTATTTT.

The CDR3 nucleotides read TGTGCCAGCAGCTTATTAATAGGCGGGGGGGAAGGACAAGAGACCCAGTACTTC. This codes for CASSLLIGGGEGQETQYF. The genes are TRBV7-9 and TRBJ2-5; the match to TRBD2 covers 9 bases. V lost 2 bases to trimming and J lost 2 bases; unmatched junction nucleotides: 12. This CDR3 is built from 18 residues. Germline V lookup: CDR1 SEHNR, CDR2 FQNEAQ (reference sequence).

This chain links TRBV11-3 with TRBJ2-1; 9 bases align to TRBD1. V lost 4 bases and J lost 3; bases outside the gene matches: 4. Germline-derived CDR1 and CDR2 are SGHNT and YENEEA. This CDR3 contains 15 residues. The CDR3 sequence is CASSSGQGDYNEQFF. CDR3 nucleotide sequence: TGTGCCAGCAGCTCGGGACAGGGAGACTACAATGAGCAGTTCTTC.

V usage is TRBV13 and J usage is TRBJ2-7; weak D call: TRBD2 (6 bases). CDR1 is PRHDT and CDR2 is FYEKMQ in the germline V gene (reference sequence). This CDR3 has 20 amino acids. V lost 5 bases and J 0 bases, leaving 29 bases between the germline ends. This CDR3 reads CASSPNTGTRISFSSYEQYF. CDR3 DNA: TGTGCCAGCAGCCCGAATACCGGGACTCGAATTTCCTTCAGCTCCTACGAGCAGTACTTC.

The CDR3 nucleotides read TGCGCCAGCAGCTTGGGTATGGGGTCACCCACCCGTTACGAGCAGTACTTC. It is translated as CASSLGMGSPTRYEQYF. The chain links TRBV5-1 to TRBJ2-7, with D uncertain. This CDR3 contains 17 residues. Germline V gives CDR1 SGHRS, CDR2 YFSETQ. V shed 0 bases and J shed 4 bases, with 20 bases lying between them.

This clone was seen a handful of times. This chain connects TRBV27 to TRBJ2-3, with 8 bases lining up with TRBD1. Per germline, CDR1 MNHEY and CDR2 SMNVEV (reference sequence). With V trimmed by 0 bases and J by 3 bases, 5 bases remained unmatched. The CDR3 covers 16 residues. The DNA of the CDR3 is TGTGCCAGCAGTTTATCGGCAGGGGGCTATACAGATACGCAGTATTTT. Translating gives CASSLSAGGYTDTQYF.

J is TRBJ2-7 and V is TRBV7-2; TRBD2 is a possible D gene (6 bases). This CDR3 comprises 14 residues. Looked up from germline, CDR1 is SGHTA and CDR2 is FQGNSA. V dropped 1 base and J dropped 5 bases, with 12 bases sitting between them. The CDR3 region has the DNA TGTGCCAGCAGCTTAGGGGGGGAAGGGAACGAGCAGTACTTC. Its protein product is CASSLGGEGNEQYF. The full variable domain, with the rest looked up from reference TRBV7-2 and TRBJ2-7, is GAGVSQSPSNKVTEKGKDVELRCDPISGHTALYWYRQSLGQGLEFLIYFQGNSAPDKSGLPSDRFSAERTGGSVSTLTIQRTQQEDSAVYLCASSLGGEGNEQYFGPGTRLTVT.

In nucleotides, the CDR3 is TGTGCCAGCAGGACCATATTAGGACAGGAGAACACCGGGGAGCTGTTTTTT. Protein product: CASRTILGQENTGELFF. The chain uses TRBV7-8 and TRBJ2-2, with 7 bases lining up with TRBD1. The junction had 11 bases not matched to a gene; V was cut back by 6 bases and J by 1 base. Germline-derived CDR1 and CDR2 are SGHVS and FQNEAQ. The CDR3 contains 17 residues.

The V call is TRBV14, the J call TRBJ2-5; possible D gene TRBD2, 6 bases. V shed 2 bases and J shed 2 bases, with 9 bases lying between them. The CDR3 is 14 amino acids. Looked up from germline, CDR1 is SGHDN and CDR2 is FVKESK. The CDR3 reads CASSQRLGQETQYF. The CDR3 region has the DNA TGTGCCAGCAGCCAACGACTAGGGCAAGAGACCCAGTACTTC.

This clone occurred a few times. The chain carries TRBV2 and TRBJ1-4; unclear D gene. CDR3 length equals 15 residues. Germline loops: CDR1 SNHLY, CDR2 FYNNEI. The V end lost 6 bases, the J end lost 4 bases, and 15 bases lay between the germline ends. CDR3 nucleotides: TGTGCCAGCAGGGAGGGCTTTCATAGTAATGAAAAACTGTTTTTT. Translating gives CASREGFHSNEKLFF.

The CDR3 protein is CAWSAGQGRNEQYF. The CDR3 DNA reads as TGTGCCTGGAGTGCCGGACAGGGTAGGAACGAGCAGTACTTC. The chain carries TRBV30 and TRBJ2-7, with 8 bases matching TRBD1. With 1 base clipped from V and 5 bases from J, the junction kept 7 bases outside the gene matches. The CDR3 consists of 14 residues. Germline loops: CDR1 GTSNPN, CDR2 SVGIG (reference sequence).

This chain joins TRBV5-3 and TRBJ2-7, with no clear D. TRBV5-3 is identified as an open reading frame with a role that is uncertain. CDR3 length equals 20 residues. V shed 4 bases and J shed 1 base, with 30 bases lying between them. CDR3 protein: CARSLADPGPKNSSSYEQYF. The DNA for the CDR3 is TGTGCCAGAAGCCTCGCAGACCCCGGGCCAAAGAATTCGTCGTCCTACGAGCAGTACTTC.

This chain uses TRBV25-1 with TRBJ1-2, with 7 bases that match TRBD1. After removal of 5 bases from V and 10 bases from J, the junction contained 16 bases not matched to a gene. There are 15 residues in the CDR3. The germline gives CDR1 MGHDK, CDR2 SYGVNS. The CDR3 DNA reads TGTGCCAGCAGTCCCATAGGGGGCAGCGACAAGGACTACACCTTC. It specifies CASSPIGGSDKDYTF.

This chain connects TRBV7-6 to TRBJ2-7; the D gene is possibly TRBD1 (5 bases). V was pared by 3 bases and J by 3 bases, with 12 bases between. Germline loops: CDR1 SGHVS, CDR2 FNYEAQ. The CDR3 length is 14 residues. The CDR3 DNA is TGTGCCAGCAGCTTGGCAGGGCCAAACTACGAGCAGTACTTC. Translation gives CASSLAGPNYEQYF.

By its share, this clone is large. The chain is built from TRBV27 and TRBJ2-2; maybe TRBD1 (6 bases). Between the trimmed V and J ends, which lost 6 bases and 8 bases, there was a span of 22 bases. In germline, CDR1 is MNHEY, CDR2 SMNVEV (reference sequence). CDR3 length equals 16 residues. The CDR3 sequence: CASSLTWQGMGGELFF. The DNA of the CDR3 is TGTGCCAGCAGCCTGACGTGGCAGGGGATGGGGGGGGAGCTGTTTTTT.

The chain joins TRBV9 to TRBJ2-1, with 7 bases lining up with TRBD2. The germline gives CDR1 SGDLS, CDR2 YYNGEE. V lost 0 bases to trimming and J lost 0 bases; unmatched junction nucleotides: 0. CDR3 length: 15 residues. Here the CDR3 DNA reads TGTGCCAGCAGCGTAGGGGGGGGCTCCTACAATGAGCAGTTCTTC. Its protein product is CASSVGGGSYNEQFF.

This clone is labeled medium-sized (0.01 to 0.1%). The chain recombines TRBV7-9 with TRBJ1-3, with D possibly matching TRBD1 (5 bases). Trimming pared 4 bases from V and 4 bases from J, leaving 11 bases between. Germline V gene data show CDR1 as SEHNR and CDR2 as FQNEAQ (reference sequence). The CDR3 has 14 amino acids. CDR3 in amino acids: CASSSVGRGNTIYF. In DNA form, the CDR3 reads TGTGCCAGCAGCTCCGTGGGGCGGGGAAACACCATATATTTT.

The chain employs TRBV2 and TRBJ2-1; D may be TRBD2 (5 bases). Trimming shortened V by 7 bases and J by 0 bases, and 10 bases separated the two germline ends. The germline gives CDR1 SNHLY, CDR2 FYNNEI. The length of the CDR3 is 14 residues. CDR3 DNA sequence: TGTGCCAGCAAAGTGGGAGACTCCTACAATGAGCAGTTCTTC. Encoded protein: CASKVGDSYNEQFF.

This clone came up once. The genes are TRBV7-2 and TRBJ2-7; a possible D gene is TRBD2 (5 bases). Germline-derived CDR1 and CDR2 are SGHTA and FQGNSA. The CDR3 is 14 amino acids. V was cut by 5 bases and J by 2 bases, with 13 bases left in between. CDR3 DNA: TGTGCCAGCAGCGACAAGACTAAAACCTACGAGCAGTACTTC. It is translated as CASSDKTKTYEQYF.

CDR3 bases: TGTGCCAGCAGCTCCCTGGTGGGACCGAACACCGGGGAGCTGTTTTTT. This codes for CASSSLVGPNTGELFF. The rearrangement links TRBV5-4 to TRBJ2-2; tentatively, D is TRBD1 or TRBD2 (5 bases each). The CDR3 is made up of 16 amino acids. Trimming removed 3 bases at V and 0 bases at J, with 12 bases between. Germline V lookup: CDR1 SGHNT, CDR2 YYREEE (reference sequence).

By sample fraction, this clone is medium-sized. The V call is TRBV14, the J call TRBJ1-1; maybe TRBD1 (5 bases). Germline V gene data show CDR1 as SGHDN and CDR2 as FVKESK. Trimming removed 1 base from V and 7 bases from J, with 13 bases in between. The CDR3 is made up of 14 amino acids. CDR3 in amino acids: CASSQVTLGVEAFF. DNA of the CDR3: TGTGCCAGCAGCCAAGTTACCCTAGGGGTTGAAGCTTTCTTT.

This clone was recorded once. The chain employs TRBV6-5 and TRBJ2-5; D unresolved. CDR1 and CDR2 (germline): MNHEY, SVGAGI. Trimming cost V 6 bases and J 5 bases, with 16 bases left between them. The CDR3 has 14 residues. CDR3 DNA: TGTGCCAGCAGCCCCCCCGGCAGTCCGGAGACCCAGTACTTC. Protein product: CASSPPGSPETQYF.

The CDR3 DNA follows: TGTGCCAGCAGTGAGGGGACAGGGGGATCACCCCTCCACTTT. Protein product: CASSEGTGGSPLHF. This chain links TRBV6-1 with TRBJ1-6; 11 nucleotides agree with TRBD1. Germline V gene lookup returns CDR1 MNHNS and CDR2 SASEGT. V dropped 3 bases and J dropped 10; count of bases not matched to a gene: 2. The CDR3 sequence is 14 residues long.

The chain joins TRBV19 to TRBJ2-7; D not certain. Germline lookup yields CDR1 LNHDA and CDR2 SQIVND (reference sequence). The V end lost 5 bases, the J end lost 4 bases, and 18 bases lay between the germline ends. The CDR3 runs 15 residues. For the CDR3, the DNA is TGTGCCAGTAGTCCCTCGTGGGATTACACTTACGAGCAGTACTTC. Translating gives CASSPSWDYTYEQYF.

The CDR3 DNA reads TGTGCCAGCAGCGCCTGGGACAGGGGCTTTTCTGAGACGCAGTATTTT. Translated, it gives CASSAWDRGFSETQYF. This sequence joins TRBV9 and TRBJ2-3, with 10 bases identical to TRBD1. Per germline, CDR1 SGDLS and CDR2 YYNGEE. With 3 bases clipped from V and 9 bases from J, the junction kept 13 bases outside the gene matches. The CDR3 loop spans 16 amino acids.

The rearrangement links TRBV5-4 to TRBJ1-2, with 7 bases identical to TRBD1. Germline assignment: CDR1 SGHNT and CDR2 YYREEE (reference sequence). With V trimmed by 3 bases and J by 3 bases, 8 bases remained unmatched. This CDR3 spans 15 amino acids. The CDR3, as DNA: TGTGCCAGCAGCTCCCTTCTAGACAGGGACTATGGCTACACCTTC. Its protein product is CASSSLLDRDYGYTF.